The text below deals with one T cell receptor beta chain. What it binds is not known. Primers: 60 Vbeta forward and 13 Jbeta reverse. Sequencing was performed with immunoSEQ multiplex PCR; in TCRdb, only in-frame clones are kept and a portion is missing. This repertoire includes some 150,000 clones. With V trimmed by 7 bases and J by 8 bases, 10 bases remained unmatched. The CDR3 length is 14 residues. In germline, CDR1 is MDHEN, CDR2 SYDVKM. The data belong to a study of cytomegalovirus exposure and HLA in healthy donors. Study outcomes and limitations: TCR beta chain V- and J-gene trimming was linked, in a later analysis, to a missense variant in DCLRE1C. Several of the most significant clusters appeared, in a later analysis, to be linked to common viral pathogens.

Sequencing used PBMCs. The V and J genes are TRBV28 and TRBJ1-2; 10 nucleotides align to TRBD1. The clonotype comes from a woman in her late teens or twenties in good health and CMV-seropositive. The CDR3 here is CASIHRQGARGYTF. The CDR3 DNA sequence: TGTGCCAGCATCCACAGACAGGGGGCAAGGGGCTACACCTTC.